The next 31 T cell receptor beta chains were all read from a single sample in a study of cytomegalovirus exposure and HLA in healthy donors. Sequenced by immunoSEQ multiplex PCR; TCRdb stores in-frame clones only, minus some. The profile shows about 140,000 clones, 85% to 90% of them singletons. Source material: PBMCs. The receptors originated from a man younger than 30 in good health and CMV-seronegative.

V gene TRBV6-1 combines with J gene TRBJ2-1, with D perhaps matching TRBD2 (5 bases). V was pared by 4 bases and J by 8 bases, with 18 bases between. The length of the CDR3 is 15 residues. Germline assignment: CDR1 MNHNS and CDR2 SASEGT. Here the CDR3 DNA reads TGTGCCAGCAGTGTTGTTGAGGACTTCTTCCATGAGCAGTTCTTC. This translates into CASSVVEDFFHEQFF.

The rearrangement links TRBV15 to TRBJ2-4; possible D gene TRBD2, 6 bases. V gave up 0 bases and J gave up 2 bases, with 20 bases separating them. Germline loops: CDR1 LNHNV, CDR2 YYDKDF (reference sequence). The CDR3 has 19 amino acids. The DNA for the CDR3 is TGTGCCACCAGCAGAGATCATTCTGAATTAGCGGCTTCCAAAAACATTCAGTACTTC. Amino acid sequence: CATSRDHSELAASKNIQYF.

The chain links TRBV15 to TRBJ2-3; 11 positions match TRBD2. J gave up 4 bases and V 0 bases, and 0 bases lay outside the gene matches. The CDR3 sequence is 15 residues long. The germline CDR1 and CDR2 sequences are LNHNV and YYDKDF (reference sequence). The CDR3 here is CATSRDSGGADTQYF. The CDR3 region has the DNA TGTGCCACCAGCAGAGATAGCGGGGGGGCAGATACGCAGTATTTT.

This clone has only a few counts. V and J are TRBV9 and TRBJ1-6; a possible D gene is TRBD1 (5 bases). The length of the CDR3 is 17 residues. Germline V lookup: CDR1 SGDLS, CDR2 YYNGEE. With 4 bases removed from V and 0 bases from J, the gap between germline ends came to 14 bases. In nucleotides, the CDR3 is TGTGCCAGCAGCCAGACAGTCTTCGTCTCCTATAATTCACCCCTCCACTTT. Translation: CASSQTVFVSYNSPLHF.

The chain has TRBV7-9 and TRBJ1-1; 9 bases fit TRBD1. V lost 3 bases and J lost 4; bases outside the gene matches: 6. The CDR3 has 15 amino acids. Germline CDR1 SEHNR, CDR2 FQNEAQ (reference sequence). The CDR3 reads CASSFPQGARTEAFF. The CDR3, as DNA: TGTGCCAGCAGCTTCCCACAGGGGGCTCGCACTGAAGCTTTCTTT. Full variable domain (rest looked up from reference TRBV7-9 and TRBJ1-1): DTGVSQNPRHKITKRGQNVTFRCDPISEHNRLYWYRQTLGQGPEFLTYFQNEAQLEKSRLLSDRFSAERPKGSFSTLEIQRTEQGDSAMYLCASSFPQGARTEAFFGQGTRLTVV.

The chain uses TRBV18 and TRBJ2-5; D not resolved. Trimming shortened V by 0 bases and J by 2 bases, and 10 bases separated the two germline ends. The CDR3 totals 15 residues. Germline loops: CDR1 KGHSH, CDR2 LQKENI. For the CDR3, the DNA is TGTGCCAGCTCACCACCGCTTGCCAGACAAGAGACCCAGTACTTC. Encoded protein: CASSPPLARQETQYF.

This clone was counted a few times. The rearrangement uses TRBV6-5 and TRBJ1-2, with TRBD1 matching over 10 bases. Germline V gene data show CDR1 as MNHEY and CDR2 as SVGAGI. V was clipped by 0 bases and J by 4 bases; unmatched bases: 2. The CDR3 covers 15 residues. The CDR3 coding sequence is TGTGCCAGCAGTTACTCCGGGACAGGGGTCTATGGCTACACCTTC. Encoded protein: CASSYSGTGVYGYTF.

The V and J genes are TRBV2 and TRBJ1-3, with D uncertain. CDR1 is SNHLY and CDR2 is FYNNEI in the germline V gene. CDR3 length: 15 residues. Trimming pared 6 bases from V and 0 bases from J, leaving 12 bases between. The CDR3 loop reads CASSAQVFSGNTIYF. The CDR3 nucleotides are TGTGCCAGCAGCGCGCAAGTTTTCTCTGGAAACACCATATATTTT.

The chain carries TRBV4-2 and TRBJ1-2; 7 positions agree with TRBD1. V lost 4 bases and J lost 0; bases outside the gene matches: 8. The CDR3 loop spans 16 amino acids. Germline V CDR1 and CDR2: LGHNA, YNFKEQ. This CDR3 reads CASSPSRTGTNYGYTF. CDR3 in DNA: TGTGCCAGCAGCCCGTCGCGGACAGGAACTAACTATGGCTACACCTTC.

Concerning this clone: At one end, the junction sequence differs from germline, possibly due to a read error. This sequence joins TRBV5-4 and TRBJ1-2, with D maybe TRBD1 (6 bases). Looked up from germline, CDR1 is SGHNT and CDR2 is YYREEE (reference sequence). CDR3 length equals 13 residues. The CDR3 sequence: CASRLDSMDGYTF. The CDR3 bases are TGTGCCAGCAGGTTGGACAGTATGGATGGCTACACCTTC.

The rearrangement uses TRBV30 and TRBJ1-5; possible D gene TRBD1, 5 bases. CDR3 length equals 14 residues. With 0 bases removed from V and 5 bases from J, the gap between germline ends came to 11 bases. Germline V lookup: CDR1 GTSNPN, CDR2 SVGIG (reference sequence). As DNA, the CDR3 is TGTGCCTGGAGTGTACTCCAGGGTGATCAGCCCCAGCATTTT. Protein: CAWSVLQGDQPQHF. The full variable domain, in which reference TRBV30 and TRBJ1-5 provide the parts outside the CDR3, is SQTIHQWPATLVQPVGSPLSLECTVEGTSNPNLYWYRQAAGRGLQLLFYSVGIGQISSEVPQNLSASRPQDRQFILSSKKLLLSDSGFYLCAWSVLQGDQPQHFGDGTRLSIL.

This clone has only a few counts. The rearrangement links TRBV12-5 to TRBJ1-5; a weak D match, TRBD1 (5 bases). The V and J ends lost 7 bases and 4 bases respectively, with 11 bases between them. Per the germline V gene, CDR1 is LGHNT and CDR2 is FRNRAP. CDR3 length: 13 residues. CDR3 DNA: TGTGCTAGTGAGATATCAGGGAATCAGCCCCAGCATTTT. It codes for CASEISGNQPQHF.

This chain joins TRBV7-8 and TRBJ2-4; 10 nucleotides match TRBD2. Germline V gene lookup returns CDR1 SGHVS and CDR2 FQNEAQ. This CDR3 region has 14 residues. The ends lost 1 base at V and 6 bases at J; junction bases unmatched: 0. CDR3 DNA: TGTGCCAGCAGCTTAGGGACTAGCGGAAACATTCAGTACTTC. Residues: CASSLGTSGNIQYF.

The chain employs TRBV5-5 and TRBJ2-5, with D unresolved. The V end was cut by 0 bases, the J end by 0 bases, with 9 bases between. In germline, CDR1 is SGHKS, CDR2 YYEKEE (reference sequence). CDR3 length: 15 amino acids. The CDR3 is CASSLDTTYQETQYF. For the CDR3, the DNA is TGTGCCAGCAGCTTGGACACCACCTACCAAGAGACCCAGTACTTC.

This chain uses TRBV5-1 with TRBJ1-6; weak D call: TRBD1 (6 bases). CDR3 size: 14 residues. V was trimmed by 2 bases and J by 13 bases, leaving 16 bases between them. Germline V gene sequence: CDR1 SGHRS, CDR2 YFSETQ. DNA of the CDR3: TGCGCCAGCAGCTTCCGCAGGGGCCCCGGGCCCCTCCACTTT. This gives the protein CASSFRRGPGPLHF.

This sequence joins TRBV4-1 and TRBJ2-1, with 9 bases matching TRBD2. CDR1 and CDR2 (germline): MGHRA, YSYEKL. The CDR3 has 15 amino acids. After removal of 2 bases from V and 2 bases from J, the junction contained 1 base not matched to a gene. The chain's CDR3 is CASSQTSGPYNEQFF. The CDR3 nucleotides read TGCGCCAGCAGCCAAACTAGCGGGCCCTACAATGAGCAGTTCTTC.

This sequence joins TRBV6-1 and TRBJ1-1; weak D call: TRBD1 (6 bases). The CDR3 has 15 residues. Germline CDR1 is MNHNS and CDR2 is SASEGT. Trimming stripped 0 bases from V and 5 bases from J, with 13 bases between. The CDR3 spells CASSEALGAGTEAFF. As DNA, the CDR3 is TGTGCCAGCAGTGAAGCGTTGGGGGCTGGTACTGAAGCTTTCTTT.

The genes are TRBV5-5 and TRBJ1-4; D is undetermined. The CDR3 loop spans 13 amino acids. The V gene lost 0 bases and the J gene lost 5 bases, with 5 bases spanning the gap. Germline CDR1 and CDR2: SGHKS and YYEKEE (reference sequence). CDR3 DNA sequence: TGTGCCAGCAGCTTGGCCCTAAATGAAAAACTGTTTTTT. It yields the protein CASSLALNEKLFF.

The rearrangement uses TRBV28 and TRBJ2-1; 7 nucleotides agree with TRBD1. The length of the CDR3 is 12 residues. The V segment lost 8 bases and the J segment 7 bases; nucleotides outside the gene matches: 5. From germline, CDR1 is MDHEN and CDR2 SYDVKM. The CDR3, as DNA: TGTGCCAGCTTTAAGGGGGCAAATGAGCAGTTCTTC. Translation: CASFKGANEQFF.

The chain recombines TRBV27 with TRBJ2-7; the D gene is possibly TRBD2 (5 bases). Looked up from germline, CDR1 is MNHEY and CDR2 is SMNVEV (reference sequence). This CDR3 contains 14 residues. V was cut by 1 base and J by 1 base, with 8 bases left in between. CDR3 sequence: CASSLFRESYEQYF. CDR3 nucleotides: TGTGCCAGCAGTTTATTTCGGGAATCCTACGAGCAGTACTTC.

This rearrangement joins TRBV27 to TRBJ1-2; unclear D gene. Deletions cut 5 bases from V and 2 bases from J, with 12 bases between. The germline CDR1 and CDR2 sequences are MNHEY and SMNVEV (reference sequence). The CDR3 contains 14 residues. CDR3 sequence: CASSPYGENYGYTF. CDR3 in DNA: TGTGCCAGCAGTCCATATGGGGAGAACTATGGCTACACCTTC.

This chain links TRBV5-3 with TRBJ2-1; D unclear. TRBV5-3 has ORF status, its function being uncertain. Trimming left V 8 bases short and J 1 base short, with 13 bases between. The CDR3 is made up of 14 amino acids. CDR3 sequence reads: CASRLGESYNEQFF. The CDR3 DNA reads as TGTGCCAGCAGACTCGGTGAATCCTACAATGAGCAGTTCTTC.

In this sample, this clone turned up once. The chain uses TRBV5-1 and TRBJ2-2, with 7 bases matching TRBD2. The V segment lost 0 bases and the J segment 1 base; nucleotides outside the gene matches: 3. This CDR3 spans 16 amino acids. Germline V gives CDR1 SGHRS, CDR2 YFSETQ. The CDR3 bases are TGCGCCAGCAGCTTGGGGATAGCGGGGAACACCGGGGAGCTGTTTTTT. The encoded protein is CASSLGIAGNTGELFF.

J is TRBJ2-5 and V is TRBV28; a possible D gene is TRBD2 (5 bases). Trimming pared 3 bases from V and 2 bases from J, leaving 10 bases between. Germline CDR1 reads MDHEN; CDR2 reads SYDVKM. This CDR3 spans 14 amino acids. This CDR3 is CASSFLGLQETQYF. The DNA of the CDR3 is TGTGCCAGCAGTTTCCTCGGACTTCAAGAGACCCAGTACTTC.

The genes are TRBV11-2 and TRBJ1-2; a weak D match, TRBD1 (6 bases). Germline lookup yields CDR1 SGHAT and CDR2 FQNNGV. This CDR3 is built from 12 residues. Trimming took off 4 bases at V and 8 bases at J, with 11 bases between the two ends. The CDR3 sequence: CASSSTGNGYTF. The DNA of the CDR3 is TGTGCCAGCAGCTCAACAGGGAACGGCTACACCTTC.

CDR3 DNA sequence: TGTGCCAGCAGTCCAAACAGGGTAGTTGGGGCCAACGTCCTGACTTTC. Translating it yields CASSPNRVVGANVLTF. V gene TRBV27 combines with J gene TRBJ2-6; the D gene is possibly TRBD1 (6 bases). Germline CDR1 MNHEY, CDR2 SMNVEV (reference sequence). The CDR3 consists of 16 residues. The ends were cut back, 5 bases at V and 3 bases at J, with 14 bases in the middle.

The chain joins TRBV7-2 to TRBJ2-1, with 8 bases matching TRBD2. The germline CDR1 and CDR2 sequences are SGHTA and FQGNSA. CDR3 length: 16 residues. V lost 1 base and J lost 4; bases outside the gene matches: 6. This CDR3 reads CASSLDKREFYNEQFF. The DNA for the CDR3 is TGTGCCAGCAGCTTAGATAAGCGGGAGTTTTACAATGAGCAGTTCTTC. The variable domain in full, with the rest retrieved from reference TRBV7-2 and TRBJ2-1, is GAGVSQSPSNKVTEKGKDVELRCDPISGHTALYWYRQSLGQGLEFLIYFQGNSAPDKSGLPSDRFSAERTGGSVSTLTIQRTQQEDSAVYLCASSLDKREFYNEQFFGPGTRLTVL.

The V gene is TRBV6-1, the J gene TRBJ2-2; no reliable D call. Trimming removed 0 bases at V and 2 bases at J, with 10 bases between. The CDR3 sequence is 16 residues long. CDR1 and CDR2 from the germline V gene are MNHNS and SASEGT. CDR3 region: CASSEASVENTGELFF. The CDR3, as DNA: TGTGCCAGCAGTGAAGCCAGCGTCGAAAACACCGGGGAGCTGTTTTTT.

The chain uses TRBV28 and TRBJ2-5, with a tentative D call TRBD1 (6 bases). The V end was cut by 8 bases, the J end by 2 bases, with 12 bases between. Looked up from germline, CDR1 is MDHEN and CDR2 is SYDVKM. The CDR3 consists of 13 residues. CDR3: CASLTGNQETQYF. As DNA, the CDR3 is TGTGCCAGCTTAACAGGGAATCAAGAGACCCAGTACTTC.

In nucleotides, the CDR3 is TGTGCCACCAGCGTCGGACAGGGTCTCTCCTACGAGCAGTACTTC. This sequence encodes CATSVGQGLSYEQYF. V usage is TRBV15 and J usage is TRBJ2-7, with 8 bases fitting TRBD1. CDR1 is LNHNV and CDR2 is YYDKDF in the germline V gene (reference sequence). V dropped 5 bases and J dropped 0; count of bases not matched to a gene: 6. The CDR3 has 15 amino acids. The variable domain in full, with the rest retrieved from reference TRBV15 and TRBJ2-7, is DAMVIQNPRYQVTQFGKPVTLSCSQTLNHNVMYWYQQKSSQAPKLLFHYYDKDFNNEADTPDNFQSRRPNTSFCFLDIRSPGLGDTAMYLCATSVGQGLSYEQYFGPGTRLTVT.

The chain has TRBV5-4 and TRBJ2-2; D unresolved. Trimming cost V 4 bases and J 6 bases, with 7 bases left between them. Germline assignment: CDR1 SGHNT and CDR2 YYREEE (reference sequence). The CDR3 has 12 amino acids. As DNA, the CDR3 is TGTGCCAGCAGCCGCGGTGCCGGGGAGCTGTTTTTT. It translates to CASSRGAGELFF.